This T cell receptor (beta chain) was found in a study of T cell responses to AZD1222 COVID-19 vaccine. On the study more broadly: Doses given second, at about 4 or about 12 weeks, were pooled. Overall study results and limits: Targets within unmutated variant regions were reportedly found for nearly half of spike-specific TCRs. Samples come after the peak T cell response, not at day 14.

TCRdb's copy holds only in-frame clones and misses some; the assay was immunoSEQ multiplex PCR. The repertoire holds 95,000 to 150,000 clones, with around 84% as singletons. Germline CDR1 and CDR2: SGHKS and YYEKEE (reference sequence). The V segment lost 4 bases and the J segment 8 bases; nucleotides outside the gene matches: 5. The length of the CDR3 is 12 residues. This clone was observed a few times. Its target is unknown. This TCR came from an adult in good health. The sequenced sample was peripheral blood, obtained on day 0 of AZD1222 vaccination. The chain couples TRBV5-5 to TRBJ1-2; 7 bases fit TRBD1. CDR3 residues: CASSPGQKGYTF. Written as DNA, the CDR3 is TGTGCCAGCAGCCCGGGACAGAAAGGCTACACCTTC.